This is a list of T cell receptor beta chains from one sample in a study of beta chain features in type 1 diabetes. Assay used: immunoSEQ multiplex PCR; TCRdb lists only in-frame clones, some missing. The sample carries over 65,000 clones, 25% to 35% recorded once. Sequencing was done on a sample of stem cell memory CD4+ T cells from blood. These receptors all stem from a woman aged 18-35 years in good health. The CDR3 runs from the conserved cysteine through the conserved F or W. The order of the fields is J gene, clone size, V gene, D gene, CDR3 DNA, CDR3 protein. The D gene is left open where the match is weak. Not all rows give a size; the values are once, few, many and, for expanded clones, a class.

TRBJ2-1	few	TRBV5-1	TRBD1	TGCGCCAGCAGCGTTGGAGTACAGGGGATAGACGAGCAGTTCTTC	CASSVGVQGIDEQFF
TRBJ2-1	few	TRBV7-2	TRBD2	TGTGCCAGCAGCCCCTTTGCGCTAGCGGGGAACAATGAGCAGTTCTTC	CASSPFALAGNNEQFF
TRBJ2-6	-	TRBV5-1	-	TGCGCCAGCAGCTTGGTCAGCTCTGGGGCCAACGTCCTGACTTTC	CASSLVSSGANVLTF
TRBJ2-1	few	TRBV5-1	TRBD2	TGCGCCAGCAGCGGGCTAGCGGGAATCGTGAATGAGCAGTTCTTC	CASSGLAGIVNEQFF
TRBJ1-4	-	TRBV2	TRBD1	TGTGCCAGCAGCGGGGGACAGTCAACTAATGAAAAACTGTTTTTT	CASSGGQSTNEKLFF
TRBJ2-3	-	TRBV6-5	-	TGTGCCAGCAGTTTTCGCGGGGGCAGCACAGATACGCAGTATTTT	CASSFRGGSTDTQYF
TRBJ2-4	many	TRBV7-2	-	TGTGCCAGCAGCGAGGAAACAGGGAAAAACATTCAGTACTTC	CASSEETGKNIQYF
TRBJ2-5	-	TRBV6-5	TRBD2	TGTGCCAGCAGTCCGCTAGCGGGATCGGATTTGACCCAGTACTTC	CASSPLAGSDLTQYF
TRBJ1-6	few	TRBV5-4	TRBD1	TGTGCCAGCAGCTCGACAGGGTTGGATTCACCCCTCCACTTT	CASSSTGLDSPLHF
TRBJ2-7	few	TRBV11-2	TRBD2	TGTGCCAGCAGCTTAGGAAACGGCGGGAGAGGTTACGAGCAGTACTTC	CASSLGNGGRGYEQYF
TRBJ1-5	-	TRBV4-1	-	TGCGCCAGCAGCCAAGATCTTGGAGGCTATAATCAGCCCCAGCATTTT	CASSQDLGGYNQPQHF
TRBJ2-3	-	TRBV18	TRBD2	TGTGCCAGCTCGCCAATCACTAGCGGGAACACAGATACGCAGTATTTT	CASSPITSGNTDTQYF
TRBJ2-1	-	TRBV5-5	TRBD1	TGTGCCAGCAGCTTGGTACAGGGGCTTTACAATGAGCAGTTCTTC	CASSLVQGLYNEQFF
TRBJ2-7	-	TRBV9	-	TGTGCCAGCAGCGTAAGGGGCAGGGACTACGAGCAGTACTTC	CASSVRGRDYEQYF
TRBJ1-5	-	TRBV10-3	TRBD1	TGTGCCTCCCAGGGACAGGGAGCCAATCTAGGCAATCAGCCCCAGCATTTT	CASQGQGANLGNQPQHF
TRBJ1-2	-	TRBV7-2	TRBD1	TGTGCCAGCAGCCCCTCACAGGGGGAGTACTATGGCTACACCTTC	CASSPSQGEYYGYTF
TRBJ1-5	-	TRBV2	-	TGTGCCAGCAACCTCTACAATCAGCCCCAGCATTTT	CASNLYNQPQHF
TRBJ2-5	few	TRBV7-7	-	TGTGCTAGCAGCCCCGGCTGGGACACGGAGACCCAGTACTTC	CASSPGWDTETQYF
TRBJ2-1	few	TRBV2	TRBD2	TGTGCCAGCAGCAGAGGGAGCGGGGCTTACAATGAGCAGTTCTTC	CASSRGSGAYNEQFF
TRBJ1-1	-	TRBV30	TRBD1	TGTGCCTCCGGGGACAGGGGTACTGAAGCTTTCTTT	CASGDRGTEAFF
TRBJ2-7	-	TRBV21-1	-	TGTGCCAGCAGCAAAAGGCGAGACAGCTCCTACGAGCAGTACTTC	CASSKRRDSSYEQYF
TRBJ2-1	-	TRBV29-1	-	TGCAGCGCCCAGCCCGAGGACAATGAGCAGTTCTTC	CSAQPEDNEQFF
TRBJ1-1	-	TRBV19	TRBD1	TGTGCCAGCGAACCCCGGGACAGGGGGTTGAACACTGAAGCTTTCTTT	CASEPRDRGLNTEAFF
TRBJ1-5	-	TRBV6-6	-	TGTGCCAGCAGTTACGAGGTTCGCAATCAGCCCCAGCATTTT	CASSYEVRNQPQHF
TRBJ2-7	many	TRBV18	-	TGTGCCAGCTCACCAGCCTACGGCTCCTACGAGCAGTACTTC	CASSPAYGSYEQYF
TRBJ2-1	few	TRBV11-2	-	TGTGCCAGCAGCTTAGTGGCGGGACGCTACAATGAGCAGTTCTTC	CASSLVAGRYNEQFF
TRBJ2-2	-	TRBV7-2	TRBD1	TGTGCCAGCAGCCCGGACAGGGGGTCCACCGGGGAGCTGTTTTTT	CASSPDRGSTGELFF
TRBJ2-3	-	TRBV6-4	-	TGTGCCAGCACCTTGACGGCAGGTAGCACAGATACGCAGTATTTT	CASTLTAGSTDTQYF
TRBJ2-5	few	TRBV5-1	-	TGCGCCAGCAGAGACGAGGGTACCCAGTACTTC	CASRDEGTQYF
TRBJ1-5	few	TRBV19	-	TGTGCCAGTAGTACAGGGCTTCAGCCCCAGCATTTT	CASSTGLQPQHF
TRBJ1-1	few	TRBV19	-	TGTGCCAGTAGTATCCGGACATCCAGGGGCACTGAAGCTTTCTTT	CASSIRTSRGTEAFF
TRBJ2-1	-	TRBV10-3	TRBD2	TGTGCCATCAGTGAGGGTAGCGGGAGAACCTACAATGAGCAGTTCTTC	CAISEGSGRTYNEQFF
TRBJ1-1	-	TRBV2	TRBD1	TGTGCCAGCATTCGGGAGGGGGCAAACACTGAAGCTTTCTTT	CASIREGANTEAFF
TRBJ2-7	few	TRBV19	-	TGTGCCAGTAGTCCGGGGAGCTCCTACGAGCAGTACTTC	CASSPGSSYEQYF
TRBJ2-7	-	TRBV2	-	TGTGCCAGCGTGGGCTTGGCCTTCTGGGGCACCTACGAGCAGTACTTC	CASVGLAFWGTYEQYF
TRBJ1-2	-	TRBV4-1	TRBD1	TGCGCCAGCAGCCCAGGTTACAGGGGGGGGTTTAGAGGCTATGGCTACACCTTC	CASSPGYRGGFRGYGYTF
TRBJ2-7	once	TRBV9	-	TGTGCCAGCAGCCCGAGCCTAAGAGGAGGGAGTTTCCACGAGCAGTACTTC	CASSPSLRGGSFHEQYF
TRBJ2-5	few	TRBV9	-	TGTGCCAGCAGCGTAGCTGGACACCGGGAGACCCAGTACTTC	CASSVAGHRETQYF
TRBJ2-1	-	TRBV18	-	TGTGCCAGCTCACCGCCGGGAACCTACCTGAGCTCCTACAATGAGCAGTTCTTC	CASSPPGTYLSSYNEQFF
TRBJ2-5	-	TRBV30	-	TGTGCCTGGGACAGGGGCAGCGCGGGAGGGCGAGAGACCCAGTACTTC	CAWDRGSAGGRETQYF
TRBJ2-5	-	TRBV4-2	TRBD2	TGTGCCAGCAGCCTTTCGACTAGCGGGAGTGGGGAGACCCAGTACTTC	CASSLSTSGSGETQYF
TRBJ1-4	-	TRBV5-1	-	TGCGCCAGCAGCCTAACAGGGTCTACTAATGAAAAACTGTTTTTT	CASSLTGSTNEKLFF
TRBJ1-2	few	TRBV7-2	-	TGTGCCAGCAGCTTAGTCGTCGCGGGCTACACCTTC	CASSLVVAGYTF
TRBJ2-1	-	TRBV25-1	-	TGTGCCAGCTCCTTCGGGTACAATGAGCAGTTCTTC	CASSFGYNEQFF
TRBJ2-7	-	TRBV2	TRBD2	TGTGCCAGCCTAGGGACTAGCGGGAGGGACGAGCAGTACTTC	CASLGTSGRDEQYF